This T cell receptor (beta chain) was observed in a study of blood T cell repertoires in COVID-19. Background on the study: Samples taken during acute and convalescent COVID-19 were collected in the United States, Italy and Spain. PBMCs, B-cell-depleted T cells, or T cells provided the cDNA or gDNA that made up the material.

Authors' data handling: How many nucleated cells were present was estimated from reference gene primer amplification. Libraries were prepared by immunoSEQ multiplex PCR; TCRdb keeps only in-frame clonotypes and omits some of them. V, J and clone size were drawn from that table, and D and trimming were deduced from the DNA. The sample yields some 200,000 clones, approximately 79% seen once. The CDR3 contains 19 residues. CDR1 and CDR2 from the germline V gene are MNHEY and SMNVEV (reference sequence). The trim removed 6 bases at V and 2 bases at J, leaving 10 bases unmatched. The rearrangement joins TRBV27 to TRBJ2-1, with 16 nucleotides matching TRBD2. The sequencing sample was made of peripheral blood. The receptor was derived from a man aged 25 to 40 with active or convalescent COVID-19. The CDR3 region is CASSHLGTSGGGPYNEQFF. CDR3 nucleotide sequence: TGTGCCAGCAGCCACCTCGGGACTAGCGGGGGGGGTCCCTACAATGAGCAGTTCTTC.